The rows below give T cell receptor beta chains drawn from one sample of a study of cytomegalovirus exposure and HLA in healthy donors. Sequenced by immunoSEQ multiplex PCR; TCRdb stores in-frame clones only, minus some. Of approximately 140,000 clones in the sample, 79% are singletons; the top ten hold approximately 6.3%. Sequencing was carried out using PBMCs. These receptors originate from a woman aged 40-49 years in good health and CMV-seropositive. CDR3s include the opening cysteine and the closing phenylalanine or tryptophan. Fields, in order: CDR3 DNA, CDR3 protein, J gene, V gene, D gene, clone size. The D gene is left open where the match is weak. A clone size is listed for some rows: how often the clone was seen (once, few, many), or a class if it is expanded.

CDR3nt: TGCAGCGTTGTTGAGACTAGGACCTCGAAGGAGACCCAGTACTTC
CDR3aa: CSVVETRTSKETQYF
j_gene: TRBJ2-5
v_gene: TRBV29-1
d_gene: -
abundance: -

CDR3nt: TGTGCCAGCAGCCGAGAGGGACAGGGGCGGACCTACGAGCAGTACTTC
CDR3aa: CASSREGQGRTYEQYF
j_gene: TRBJ2-7
v_gene: TRBV5-6
d_gene: TRBD1
abundance: few

CDR3nt: TGTGCCAGCAGCCAGAAGACAGGGGGTGGTTGGAAGGCTTTCTTT
CDR3aa: CASSQKTGGGWKAFF
j_gene: TRBJ1-1
v_gene: TRBV13
d_gene: TRBD1
abundance: -

CDR3nt: TGTGCCAGCAGTCCCGACAAAGGGGTTCAGCCCCAGCATTTT
CDR3aa: CASSPDKGVQPQHF
j_gene: TRBJ1-5
v_gene: TRBV6-5
d_gene: -
abundance: few

CDR3nt: TGTGCCAGCAGCGTAACCCCAACATACAGGGCTGGAAACACCATATATTTT
CDR3aa: CASSVTPTYRAGNTIYF
j_gene: TRBJ1-3
v_gene: TRBV9
d_gene: -
abundance: -

CDR3nt: TGCGCCAGCAGTGGCGGGGATAACACTGAAGTTTTCTTT
CDR3aa: CASSGGDNTEVFF
j_gene: TRBJ1-1
v_gene: TRBV5-1
d_gene: -
abundance: -

CDR3nt: TGTGCCAGCCGTCACACGGACAAAGGGTACGAGCAGTACTTC
CDR3aa: CASRHTDKGYEQYF
j_gene: TRBJ2-7
v_gene: TRBV6-5
d_gene: -
abundance: -

CDR3nt: TGCGCCAGCAGCTACAATTCCGGGACAACTGAAGCTTTCTTT
CDR3aa: CASSYNSGTTEAFF
j_gene: TRBJ1-1
v_gene: TRBV5-1
d_gene: -
abundance: few

CDR3nt: TGTGCCAGTAGTATAGGAGGCTCGGACACCGGGGAGCTGTTTTTT
CDR3aa: CASSIGGSDTGELFF
j_gene: TRBJ2-2
v_gene: TRBV19
d_gene: -
abundance: few

CDR3nt: TGTGCCAGCAGTCAAACCGGGGGACAGGATTGGACTGAAGCTTTCTTT
CDR3aa: CASSQTGGQDWTEAFF
j_gene: TRBJ1-1
v_gene: TRBV25-1
d_gene: TRBD1
abundance: -

CDR3nt: TGTGCCAGCAGGTTGACAGGGGCCTCCTACGAGCAGTACTTC
CDR3aa: CASRLTGASYEQYF
j_gene: TRBJ2-7
v_gene: TRBV28
d_gene: TRBD1
abundance: -

CDR3nt: TGTGCCAGCAGCCCTCCGGGACAGATAGCCAAAAACATTCAGTACTTC
CDR3aa: CASSPPGQIAKNIQYF
j_gene: TRBJ2-4
v_gene: TRBV7-6
d_gene: TRBD1
abundance: -

CDR3nt: TGTGCCAGCAAATATTTTAGGGACACAGCTAATGAAAAACTGTTTTTT
CDR3aa: CASKYFRDTANEKLFF
j_gene: TRBJ1-4
v_gene: TRBV28
d_gene: -
abundance: -

CDR3nt: TGTGCCAGCAGCTTAGATAGAGGAGGGTCCGCCAGGAGGGGTTCAGGCGAGCAGTACTTC
CDR3aa: CASSLDRGGSARRGSGEQYF
j_gene: TRBJ2-7
v_gene: TRBV11-2
d_gene: -
abundance: few

CDR3nt: TGTGCCATCAGTGAGTCGGGACTAGCAAGCAACGAGCAGTACTTC
CDR3aa: CAISESGLASNEQYF
j_gene: TRBJ2-7
v_gene: TRBV10-3
d_gene: TRBD2
abundance: -

CDR3nt: TGTGCCAGCAGCTTAGTTTCGGGAAACTACGAGCAGTACTTC
CDR3aa: CASSLVSGNYEQYF
j_gene: TRBJ2-7
v_gene: TRBV7-2
d_gene: -
abundance: -

CDR3nt: TGTGCCCTACTACGGGAGGGAGACGAGCAGTACTTC
CDR3aa: CALLREGDEQYF
j_gene: TRBJ2-7
v_gene: TRBV6-1
d_gene: TRBD2
abundance: once

CDR3nt: TGTGCCAGCAGCTTGCCAGGGAACTATGGCTACACCTTC
CDR3aa: CASSLPGNYGYTF
j_gene: TRBJ1-2
v_gene: TRBV5-4
d_gene: -
abundance: -

CDR3nt: TGCGCCAGCAGCCAAGAGGCTGTCGGGGAGGAGCAGTACTTC
CDR3aa: CASSQEAVGEEQYF
j_gene: TRBJ2-7
v_gene: TRBV4-1
d_gene: -
abundance: -

CDR3nt: TGTGCCAGCAGTTACGGCTTCCAACAGCCCCAGCATTTT
CDR3aa: CASSYGFQQPQHF
j_gene: TRBJ1-5
v_gene: TRBV6-5
d_gene: -
abundance: -

CDR3nt: TGTGCCAGCAGCCTGAGATCTTCCTACGAGCAGTACTTC
CDR3aa: CASSLRSSYEQYF
j_gene: TRBJ2-7
v_gene: TRBV11-1
d_gene: -
abundance: -

CDR3nt: TGTGCCACTACAGGGTCTGGGGCCAACGTCCTGACTTTC
CDR3aa: CATTGSGANVLTF
j_gene: TRBJ2-6
v_gene: TRBV30
d_gene: -
abundance: few

CDR3nt: TGCGCCAGCAGCGGGACAGGGGTTATGGGCACTGAAGCTTTCTTT
CDR3aa: CASSGTGVMGTEAFF
j_gene: TRBJ1-1
v_gene: TRBV5-1
d_gene: TRBD1
abundance: -

CDR3nt: TGTGCCAGCAGTACACCCTCGGAGACCCAGTACTTC
CDR3aa: CASSTPSETQYF
j_gene: TRBJ2-5
v_gene: TRBV7-9
d_gene: -
abundance: once

CDR3nt: TGTGCCAGTAGTATAGCCGGCTATGGCTACACCTTC
CDR3aa: CASSIAGYGYTF
j_gene: TRBJ1-2
v_gene: TRBV19
d_gene: -
abundance: -

CDR3nt: TGTGCCAGCAGTGAAGCTGGGCAGGGGTACACTGAAGCTTTCTTT
CDR3aa: CASSEAGQGYTEAFF
j_gene: TRBJ1-1
v_gene: TRBV2
d_gene: -
abundance: once

CDR3nt: TGTGCCAGCAGTTTATACCGCAGCTCCTACAATGAGCAGTTCTTC
CDR3aa: CASSLYRSSYNEQFF
j_gene: TRBJ2-1
v_gene: TRBV28
d_gene: -
abundance: few

CDR3nt: TGTGCCAGCCGCTACGGGACCGGGAGCTCCTACGAGCAGTACTTC
CDR3aa: CASRYGTGSSYEQYF
j_gene: TRBJ2-7
v_gene: TRBV6-5
d_gene: -
abundance: -

CDR3nt: TGTGCCAGTGGCGGGGACTCCTATAATTCACCCCTCCACTTT
CDR3aa: CASGGDSYNSPLHF
j_gene: TRBJ1-6
v_gene: TRBV19
d_gene: -
abundance: -

CDR3nt: TGTGCCAGCAGTTTATTTCCGTCGGGGGAACTGTTTTTT
CDR3aa: CASSLFPSGELFF
j_gene: TRBJ1-4
v_gene: TRBV28
d_gene: -
abundance: -

CDR3nt: TGTGCCAGTAGTATACGAGGAACTGGAAACACCATATATTTT
CDR3aa: CASSIRGTGNTIYF
j_gene: TRBJ1-3
v_gene: TRBV19
d_gene: -
abundance: -

CDR3nt: TGTGCCAGCAGCTTAGAGGGAGGGACGGACATTCAGTACTTC
CDR3aa: CASSLEGGTDIQYF
j_gene: TRBJ2-4
v_gene: TRBV7-9
d_gene: TRBD2
abundance: once

CDR3nt: TGTGCCAGCAGCCCGACTAGCGTATCGAGGGAGCAGTACTTC
CDR3aa: CASSPTSVSREQYF
j_gene: TRBJ2-7
v_gene: TRBV27
d_gene: TRBD2
abundance: -

CDR3nt: TGTGCCAGTAGTATGGACAGAGGTACAGATACGCAGTATTTT
CDR3aa: CASSMDRGTDTQYF
j_gene: TRBJ2-3
v_gene: TRBV19
d_gene: -
abundance: -